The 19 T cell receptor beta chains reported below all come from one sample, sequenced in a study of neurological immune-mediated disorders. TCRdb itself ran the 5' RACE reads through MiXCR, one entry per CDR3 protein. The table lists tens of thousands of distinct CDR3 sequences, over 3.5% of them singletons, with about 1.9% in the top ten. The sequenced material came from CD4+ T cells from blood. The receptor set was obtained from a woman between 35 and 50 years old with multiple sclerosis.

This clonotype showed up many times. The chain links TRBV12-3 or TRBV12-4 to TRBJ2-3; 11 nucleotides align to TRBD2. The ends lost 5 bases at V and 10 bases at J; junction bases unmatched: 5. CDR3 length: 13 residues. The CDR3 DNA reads TGTGCCAGCAGTCCCCGACTAGCGGGGTCGCAGTATTTT. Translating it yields CASSPRLAGSQYF.

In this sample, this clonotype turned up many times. CDR3 protein: CASSQGGGSNQPQHF. CDR3 in DNA: TGCGCCAGCAGCCAGGGAGGGGGCAGCAATCAGCCCCAGCATTTT. The gene calls are TRBV4-1 and TRBJ1-5; 7 bases are shared with TRBD1. The length of the CDR3 is 15 residues. CDR1 is MGHRA, CDR2 YSYEKL, per germline. J gave up 1 base and V 3 bases, and 3 bases lay outside the gene matches.

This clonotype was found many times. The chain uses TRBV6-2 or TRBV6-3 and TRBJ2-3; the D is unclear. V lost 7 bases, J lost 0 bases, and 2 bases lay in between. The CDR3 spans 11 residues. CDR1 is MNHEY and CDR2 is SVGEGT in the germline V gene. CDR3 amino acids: CASTSTDTQYF. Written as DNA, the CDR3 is TGTGCCAGCACCAGCACAGATACGCAGTATTTT.

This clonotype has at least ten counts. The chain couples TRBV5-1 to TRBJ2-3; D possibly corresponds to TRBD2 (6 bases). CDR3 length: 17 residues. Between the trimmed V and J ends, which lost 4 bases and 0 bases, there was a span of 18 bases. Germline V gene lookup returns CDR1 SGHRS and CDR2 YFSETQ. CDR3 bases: TGCGCCAGCAGCCCGGGCCGGGACTCCCACAGCACAGATACGCAGTATTTT. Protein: CASSPGRDSHSTDTQYF.

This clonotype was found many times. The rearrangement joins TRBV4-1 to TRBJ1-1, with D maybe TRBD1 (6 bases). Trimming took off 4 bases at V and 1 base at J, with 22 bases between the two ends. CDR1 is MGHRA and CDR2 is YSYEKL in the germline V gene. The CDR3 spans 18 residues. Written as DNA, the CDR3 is TGCGCCAGCAGCCCGAGCCCGGGTATCAGGGGTCCGAACACTGAAGCTTTCTTT. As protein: CASSPSPGIRGPNTEAFF.

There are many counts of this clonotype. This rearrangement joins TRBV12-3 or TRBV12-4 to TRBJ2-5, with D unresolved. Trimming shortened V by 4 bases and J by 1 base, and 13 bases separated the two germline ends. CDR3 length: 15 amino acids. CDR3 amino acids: CASSSRAAAQETQYF. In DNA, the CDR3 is TGTGCCAGCAGTTCCCGTGCGGCGGCCCAAGAGACCCAGTACTTC.

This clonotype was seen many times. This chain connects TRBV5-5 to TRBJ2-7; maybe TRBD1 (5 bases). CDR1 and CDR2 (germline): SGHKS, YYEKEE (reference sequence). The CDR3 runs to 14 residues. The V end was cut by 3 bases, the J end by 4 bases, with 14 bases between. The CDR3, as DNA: TGTGCCAGCAGCTACCAGGGAACTGGGTACGAGCAGTACTTC. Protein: CASSYQGTGYEQYF.

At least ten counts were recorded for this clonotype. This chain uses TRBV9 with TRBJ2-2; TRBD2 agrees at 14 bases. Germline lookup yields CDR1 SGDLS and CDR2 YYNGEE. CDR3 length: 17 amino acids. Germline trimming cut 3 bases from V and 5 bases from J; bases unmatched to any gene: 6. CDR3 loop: CASSGKGLAGVTGELFF. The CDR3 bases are TGTGCCAGCAGCGGAAAGGGACTAGCGGGGGTAACCGGGGAGCTGTTTTTT.

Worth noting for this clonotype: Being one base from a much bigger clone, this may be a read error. The CDR3 here is CSASRQGTKRETQYF. The CDR3 DNA reads TGCAGTGCTAGCCGACAGGGGACGAAACGAGAGACCCAGTACTTC. The V and J genes are TRBV20-1 and TRBJ2-5, with TRBD1 matching 8 bases. The CDR3 runs to 15 residues. Germline V gene lookup returns CDR1 DFQATT and CDR2 SNEGSKA (reference sequence). Trimming cost V 3 bases and J 4 bases; bases outside gene matches: 10.

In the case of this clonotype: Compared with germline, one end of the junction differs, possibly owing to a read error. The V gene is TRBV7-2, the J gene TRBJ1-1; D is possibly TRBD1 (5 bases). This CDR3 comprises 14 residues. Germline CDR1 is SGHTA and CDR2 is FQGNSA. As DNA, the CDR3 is TGTGCCAGCAGCTTAGCAAGGGGATCCACTGAAACTCTCTTT. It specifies CASSLARGSTETLF.

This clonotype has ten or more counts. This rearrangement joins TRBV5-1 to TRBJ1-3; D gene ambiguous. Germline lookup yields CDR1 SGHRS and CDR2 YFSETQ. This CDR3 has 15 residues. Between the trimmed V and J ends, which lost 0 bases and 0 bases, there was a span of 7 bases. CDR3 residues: CASSLDRFSGNTIYF. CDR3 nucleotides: TGCGCCAGCAGCTTGGATCGGTTCTCTGGAAACACCATATATTTT.

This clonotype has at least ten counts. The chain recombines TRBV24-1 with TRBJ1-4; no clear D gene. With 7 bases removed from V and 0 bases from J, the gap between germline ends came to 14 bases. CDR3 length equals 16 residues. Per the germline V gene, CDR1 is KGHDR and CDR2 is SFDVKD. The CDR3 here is CATSLGGAATNEKLFF. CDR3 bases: TGTGCCACCAGCCTTGGAGGTGCCGCAACTAATGAAAAACTGTTTTTT.

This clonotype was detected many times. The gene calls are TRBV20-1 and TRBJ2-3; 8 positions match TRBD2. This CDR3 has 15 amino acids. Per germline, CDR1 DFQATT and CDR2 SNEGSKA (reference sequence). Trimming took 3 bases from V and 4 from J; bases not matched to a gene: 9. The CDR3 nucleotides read TGCAGTGCTAGTCAACTAGCGGAGAGGGCAGATACGCAGTATTTT. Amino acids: CSASQLAERADTQYF.

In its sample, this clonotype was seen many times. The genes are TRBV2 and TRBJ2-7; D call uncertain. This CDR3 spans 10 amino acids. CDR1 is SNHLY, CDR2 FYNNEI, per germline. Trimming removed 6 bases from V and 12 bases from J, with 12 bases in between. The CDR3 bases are TGTGCCAGCAGGGTGACCGTGGCGTACTTC. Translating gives CASRVTVAYF.

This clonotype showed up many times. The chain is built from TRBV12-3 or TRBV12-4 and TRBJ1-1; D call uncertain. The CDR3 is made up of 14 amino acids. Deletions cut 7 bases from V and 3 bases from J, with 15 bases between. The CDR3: CASKEAGGDTEAFF. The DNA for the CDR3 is TGTGCCAGCAAAGAAGCTGGTGGGGACACTGAAGCTTTCTTT.

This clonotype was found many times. The CDR3, as DNA: TGTGCCAGCAGCGGAGTTCCCCTATCCTACAATGAGCAGTTCTTC. Encoded protein: CASSGVPLSYNEQFF. The chain links TRBV4-2 to TRBJ2-1; D is uncertain. Trimming took off 5 bases at V and 1 base at J, with 12 bases between the two ends. The CDR3 sequence is 15 residues long. Per germline, CDR1 LGHNA and CDR2 YNFKEQ.

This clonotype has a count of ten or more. This chain's CDR3 is CASHSEGQAGYTF. In DNA, the CDR3 is TGCGCCAGCCACTCCGAAGGACAGGCGGGCTACACCTTC. The rearrangement joins TRBV5-1 to TRBJ1-2, with 7 bases aligning to TRBD1. Germline lookup yields CDR1 SGHRS and CDR2 YFSETQ. The V gene end was trimmed by 7 bases and the J gene end by 8 bases; junction bases not matched to a gene: 11. The CDR3 runs to 13 residues.

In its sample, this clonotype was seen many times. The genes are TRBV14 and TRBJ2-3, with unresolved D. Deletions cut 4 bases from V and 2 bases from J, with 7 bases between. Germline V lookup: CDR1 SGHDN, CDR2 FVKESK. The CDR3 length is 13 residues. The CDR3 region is CASSPRATDTQYF. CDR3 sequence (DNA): TGTGCCAGCAGCCCCCGAGCCACAGATACGCAGTATTTT.

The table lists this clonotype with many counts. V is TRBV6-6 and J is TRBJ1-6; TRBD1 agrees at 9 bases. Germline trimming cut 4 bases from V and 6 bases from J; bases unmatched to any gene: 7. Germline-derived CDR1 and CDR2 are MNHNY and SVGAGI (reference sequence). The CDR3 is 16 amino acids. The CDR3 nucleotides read TGTGCCAGCAGTTCAGGGACAGGGACCATTAATTCACCCCTCCACTTT. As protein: CASSSGTGTINSPLHF.